This is a list of T cell receptor beta chains from one sample in a study of T cell responses to AZD1222 COVID-19 vaccine. TCRdb's copy holds only in-frame clones and misses some; the assay was immunoSEQ multiplex PCR. The sample consists of tens of thousands of clones, 90% to 95% of them appearing once. The material sequenced was peripheral blood, taken on day 0 of MenACWY control vaccination. The receptors stem from an adult in good health. Each CDR3 is given with its conserved first and last residue. D genes are given only for firm matches. Not all rows give a size; the values are once, few, many and, for expanded clones, a class.

NA	TRBJ1-1	TRBV10-3	NA	TGTGCCAGCAGGGATGGGGACACTGAAGCTTTCTTT	CASRDGDTEAFF
NA	TRBJ2-1	TRBV4-1	NA	TGCGCCAGCAGCCAAGATCCTGCTGGTACCTACAATGAGCAGTTCTTC	CASSQDPAGTYNEQFF
NA	TRBJ2-3	TRBV27	TRBD2	TGTGCCAGCCCCATAGCGGGGGCTCCTTTAGGGGATACGCAGTATTTT	CASPIAGAPLGDTQYF
once	TRBJ1-2	TRBV12-3/TRBV12-4	NA	TGTGCCAGCAGTTATTGGGGCAACTATGGCTACACCTTC	CASSYWGNYGYTF
NA	TRBJ1-1	TRBV27	NA	TGTGCCAGCAGTTCCGCCCTGGGAGTTGCTGAAGCTTTCTTT	CASSSALGVAEAFF
NA	TRBJ2-7	TRBV6-5	TRBD2	TGTGCCAGCAGGGGGGTAGCGGGGGCTGGGGAGCAGTACTTC	CASRGVAGAGEQYF
once	TRBJ2-3	TRBV9	NA	TGTGCCAGCAGCGTAGTCTTCGGCGATACGCAGTATTTT	CASSVVFGDTQYF
NA	TRBJ1-1	TRBV2	NA	TGTGCCAGCACCGACGGGGGTGAAGCTTTCTTT	CASTDGGEAFF
NA	TRBJ2-1	TRBV28	NA	TGTGCCAGCAGTTTACGCAGCAATGAGCAGTTCTTC	CASSLRSNEQFF
NA	TRBJ2-1	TRBV29-1	NA	TGCAGCGTCAAGGCCAGGGCGTTCGATGAGCAGTTCTTC	CSVKARAFDEQFF
NA	TRBJ2-5	TRBV5-1	TRBD1	TGCGCCAGCAGCTCTCACGGGGTTACAGGGGTCTTGGGGGAGACCCAGTACTTC	CASSSHGVTGVLGETQYF
NA	TRBJ2-1	TRBV6-5	NA	TGTGCCAGCAGTTACTCTCCTCCACCGGACGATCGGCAGTTCTTC	CASSYSPPPDDRQFF
NA	TRBJ1-2	TRBV4-3	NA	TGCGCCAGCAGCCAAGATCACAGGGCCTATGGCTACACCTTC	CASSQDHRAYGYTF
once	TRBJ2-1	TRBV27	TRBD2	TGTGCCAGCAGCCCCCTAGCGGGACCCAACAATGAGCAGTTCTTC	CASSPLAGPNNEQFF
NA	TRBJ1-1	TRBV11-2	NA	TGTGCCAGCAGCTTAGGGTTGGACACTGAAGCTTTCTTT	CASSLGLDTEAFF
NA	TRBJ1-2	TRBV9	TRBD1	TGTGCCAGCAGGTCGGACAGGGGACTTAGCTATGGCTACACCTTC	CASRSDRGLSYGYTF
NA	TRBJ2-7	TRBV10-3	TRBD1	TGTGCCATCAGTGACGTTGGGACAGGAACCTACGAGCAGTACTTC	CAISDVGTGTYEQYF
NA	TRBJ2-1	TRBV6-5	NA	TGTGCCAGCAGTACCGGGTTGTCTTACAATGAGCAGTTCTTC	CASSTGLSYNEQFF
NA	TRBJ1-1	TRBV18	NA	TGTGCCAGCTCCGGAGCGGGAGGGTCCACTGAAGCTTTCTTT	CASSGAGGSTEAFF
NA	TRBJ2-2	TRBV7-2	TRBD1	TGTGCCAGCAGCGCAGCCCGGACAGGGTTTGGGGAGCTGTTTTTT	CASSAARTGFGELFF
NA	TRBJ1-5	TRBV16	NA	TGTGCCAGCAGCCAATCCCAGATTAGCAATCAGCCCCAGCATTTT	CASSQSQISNQPQHF
NA	TRBJ2-2	TRBV5-6	NA	TGTGCCAGCAGCTTAGGCGGGGCCACCGGGGAGCTGTTTTTT	CASSLGGATGELFF
NA	TRBJ1-1	TRBV28	NA	TGTGCCAGCAGTCCCTCGGACCGCGATGAAGCTTTCTTT	CASSPSDRDEAFF
NA	TRBJ1-5	TRBV25-1	NA	TGTGCCAGCAGTGAACAAGGCAGCCTCAATCAGCCCCAGCATTTT	CASSEQGSLNQPQHF
NA	TRBJ1-6	TRBV27	NA	TGTGCCAGCAGTTGGTCTGGGGGTGGGTCACCCCTCCACTTT	CASSWSGGGSPLHF
NA	TRBJ2-7	TRBV7-8	TRBD2	TGTGCCAGCAGCTTAGGGACTAGCGGCCTCTACGAGCAGTACTTC	CASSLGTSGLYEQYF
NA	TRBJ1-5	TRBV19	NA	TGTGCCAGTAGTATGAGAGGGGTTCAGGACAGCAATCAGCCCCAGCATTTT	CASSMRGVQDSNQPQHF
NA	TRBJ2-2	TRBV7-9	NA	TGTGCCAGGAGATCGGCGGAGGGCGCCACCGGGGAGCTGTTTTTT	CARRSAEGATGELFF
NA	TRBJ1-2	TRBV5-1	NA	TGCGCCAGCTCCCAGCTATCTAACTATGGCTACACCTTC	CASSQLSNYGYTF
NA	TRBJ1-2	TRBV19	NA	TGTGCCGCCGGGGGTCTCTTTGGAGGCTACACCTTC	CAAGGLFGGYTF
NA	TRBJ1-2	TRBV28	TRBD1	TGTGCCAGCAGTTCCCAGGGACAGGGCTTGAGTGGCTACACCTTC	CASSSQGQGLSGYTF
once	TRBJ1-1	TRBV19	NA	TGTGCCAGTAGTATCGTTTCCTACCTGAACACTGAAGCTTTCTTT	CASSIVSYLNTEAFF
NA	TRBJ1-3	TRBV5-1	NA	TGCGCCAGCACCCTGGCAGGGGAAGGAAACACCATATATTTT	CASTLAGEGNTIYF
few	TRBJ2-3	TRBV6-4	NA	TGTGCCAGCAGTGGTGTGGGGGGAAGCACAGATACGCAGTATTTT	CASSGVGGSTDTQYF
NA	TRBJ1-4	TRBV7-2	NA	TGTGCCAGCAGCTTAACAGGGACTAATGAAAAACTGTTTTTT	CASSLTGTNEKLFF
once	TRBJ1-6	TRBV29-1	TRBD1	TGCAGCGTAGGGCCAGGGGCAGGGGGTAATTCACCCCTCCACTTT	CSVGPGAGGNSPLHF
NA	TRBJ2-2	TRBV7-3	NA	TGTGCCAGCAGTGCCTCGGGCACCGGGGAGCTGTTTTTT	CASSASGTGELFF
once	TRBJ2-2	TRBV9	NA	TGTGCCAGCAGCGTAGACCCCGGGGAGCTGTTTTTT	CASSVDPGELFF
NA	TRBJ1-2	TRBV4-2	TRBD1	TGTGCCAGCAGCTCTCGACAGGGAGTCTTTGGTGGCTACACCTTC	CASSSRQGVFGGYTF
once	TRBJ1-5	TRBV7-2	NA	TGTGCCAGCAGCGGGACCAGGGGAGGGCCCCAGCATTTT	CASSGTRGGPQHF
NA	TRBJ1-5	TRBV7-3	TRBD1	TGTGCCAGCAGCTTGACAGGGGAAGGCAATCAGCCCCAGCATTTT	CASSLTGEGNQPQHF
NA	TRBJ2-3	TRBV19	TRBD1	TGTGCCAGTAGTGCCTTAACAGGGGGCGCAGATACGCAGTATTTT	CASSALTGGADTQYF
few	TRBJ1-1	TRBV19	NA	TGTGCCAGTATTAGGAGATTTGAAGCTTTCTTT	CASIRRFEAFF
few	TRBJ1-3	TRBV18	NA	TGTGCCAGCTCACCAAGCCAGGGAGGTGGAAACACCATATATTTT	CASSPSQGGGNTIYF
NA	TRBJ1-1	TRBV3-1/TRBV3-2	NA	TGTGCCAGCAGCCGAGCTAGGGAGACTGAAGCTTTCTTT	CASSRARETEAFF
NA	TRBJ2-3	TRBV3-1/TRBV3-2	NA	TGTGCCAGCAGCCAAGAACTCTGGACCCACGGAGATACGCAGTATTTT	CASSQELWTHGDTQYF
once	TRBJ2-3	TRBV18	NA	TGTGCCAGCTCACCAAGAGGTACCGGGGCCACAGATACGCAGTATTTT	CASSPRGTGATDTQYF
once	TRBJ1-1	TRBV21-1	NA	TGTGCCAGCAGCAGGACAGGGGCAAGGAACACTGAAGCTTTCTTT	CASSRTGARNTEAFF
NA	TRBJ2-5	TRBV27	NA	TGTGCCAGCAGTTTTACGGGGGTGGAGACCCAGTACTTC	CASSFTGVETQYF
NA	TRBJ1-2	TRBV28	NA	TGTGCCAGCCGAGACACAGGAACCTTCTATGGCTACACCTTC	CASRDTGTFYGYTF
NA	TRBJ2-7	TRBV6-5	TRBD1	TGTGCCAGCAGTTATCAGGGGGATATCTACGAGCAGTACTTC	CASSYQGDIYEQYF
NA	TRBJ1-6	TRBV28	NA	TGTGCCAGCAGTTTAGGGCGGGAAAATTCACCCCTCCACTTT	CASSLGRENSPLHF
NA	TRBJ1-4	TRBV28	NA	TGTGCCAGCAGAATAAGCAATGAAAAACTGTTTTTT	CASRISNEKLFF
NA	TRBJ1-4	TRBV15	NA	TGTGCCACCAGCAGAGATCTGGCAGAGGGGCTGTTTTTT	CATSRDLAEGLFF
NA	TRBJ2-3	TRBV10-3	NA	TGTGCCATCAGTGAGGCAGATACGCAGTATTTT	CAISEADTQYF
NA	TRBJ1-4	TRBV6-5	NA	TGTGCCAGCAGTTCGGGATTCAATGAAAAACTGTTTTTT	CASSSGFNEKLFF
NA	TRBJ2-3	TRBV7-9	NA	TGTGCCAGCAGCGCCAGCCTGGCATACACAGATACGCAGTATTTT	CASSASLAYTDTQYF